This TCR beta chain was obtained from a study of post-analysis software for immune sequencing data. Study summary: The patients showed relapsing-remitting, secondary progressive and progressive-relapsing multiple sclerosis courses. Findings of the study overall: When the samples were clustered directly with F measure, those that had been prepared in the same batch showed strong co-clustering. Controls' normalized Chao1 diversity significantly exceeded that of multiple sclerosis patients. Patients had higher frequencies than controls of about five TRBV segments, including TRBV5-6, TRBV5-1 and TRBV20-1.

V trimming: 5 bases; J trimming: 3 bases; junction bases outside the gene matches: 3. Per germline, CDR1 DFQATT and CDR2 SNEGSKA (reference sequence). The CDR3 extends over 13 amino acids. As concerns this clonotype: The antigen is undetermined.

cDNA libraries of TCR beta carried unique molecular identifiers. TCRdb ran MiXCR on the PCR reads and lists one entry per CDR3 protein. The data show hundreds of thousands of distinct CDR3 sequences, 53% seen once. Material: blood. This clonotype originated in a girl between 5 and 17 years old with multiple sclerosis. The rearrangement joins TRBV20-1 to TRBJ2-5, with TRBD1 matching over 10 bases. The DNA for the CDR3 is TGCAGTGCTCCGGGACAGGGGAAAGAGACCCAGTACTTC. Its translation is CSAPGQGKETQYF.